A selection of T cell receptor beta chains follows, all from one sample in a study of CD4 T cells in relation to SARS-CoV-2 and coronaviruses. TCRdb's copy holds only in-frame clones and misses some; the assay was immunoSEQ multiplex PCR. The data contain approximately 19,000 clones, less than 80% of them seen just once; the ten biggest clones take up around a sixth. What these receptors recognize is not known. Input material: CD4+ T cells from PBMCs, cultured in vitro. These receptors were obtained from a human donor in good health. Both conserved end residues are part of each CDR3. Each record gives: clone size, CDR3 length, V gene, J gene, D gene, CDR3 protein, CDR3 DNA. The D gene is left open where the match is weak. Where a row states a size, it is once, few, many or the class of an expanded clone; other rows omit it.

size: once
length: 15
V: TRBV6-5
J: TRBJ2-1
D: TRBD2
CDR3: CASSPGGGSYNEQFF
DNA: TGTGCCAGCAGTCCGGGGGGGGGCTCCTACAATGAGCAGTTCTTC

size: NA
length: 15
V: TRBV6-4
J: TRBJ2-3
D: TRBD2
CDR3: CASSVRAGEADTQYF
DNA: TGTGCCAGCAGTGTCCGAGCGGGAGAGGCAGATACGCAGTATTTT

size: NA
length: 12
V: TRBV12-3/TRBV12-4
J: TRBJ2-7
D: NA
CDR3: CASKMSSYEQYF
DNA: TGTGCCAGCAAGATGAGCTCCTACGAGCAGTACTTC

size: once
length: 13
V: TRBV30
J: TRBJ1-1
D: NA
CDR3: CAWSVQTNTEAFF
DNA: TGTGCCTGGAGTGTACAGACGAACACTGAAGCTTTCTTT

size: NA
length: 15
V: TRBV27
J: TRBJ1-4
D: NA
CDR3: CASSPPRHGNEKLFF
DNA: TGTGCCAGCAGCCCCCCTCGACATGGTAATGAAAAACTGTTTTTT

size: NA
length: 11
V: TRBV2
J: TRBJ2-1
D: NA
CDR3: CASWEAGEQFF
DNA: TGTGCCAGCTGGGAGGCTGGGGAGCAGTTCTTC

size: NA
length: 15
V: TRBV24-1
J: TRBJ2-3
D: NA
CDR3: CATSDTRETTDTQYF
DNA: TGTGCCACCAGTGATACAAGGGAAACCACAGATACGCAGTATTTT

size: NA
length: 16
V: TRBV10-3
J: TRBJ2-2
D: TRBD2
CDR3: CAISEVWGGSDGELFF
DNA: TGTGCCATCAGTGAAGTATGGGGGGGATCGGACGGGGAGCTGTTTTTT

size: NA
length: 14
V: TRBV6-5
J: TRBJ2-5
D: TRBD2
CDR3: CASSLGGSQETQYF
DNA: TGTGCCAGCAGCCTCGGGGGGTCCCAAGAGACCCAGTACTTC

size: NA
length: 17
V: TRBV4-2
J: TRBJ2-7
D: NA
CDR3: CASSPAGASGNVDEQYF
DNA: TGTGCCAGCAGCCCGGCGGGGGCGAGCGGGAACGTCGACGAGCAGTACTTC

size: NA
length: 17
V: TRBV24-1
J: TRBJ2-2
D: TRBD2
CDR3: CATSEDSGRTNTGELFF
DNA: TGTGCCACCAGTGAGGACAGCGGGAGGACCAACACCGGGGAGCTGTTTTTT

size: NA
length: 17
V: TRBV4-1
J: TRBJ2-5
D: NA
CDR3: CASSQEFIAEGVRAQYF
DNA: TGCGCCAGCAGCCAAGAATTTATAGCGGAGGGGGTCCGGGCCCAGTACTTC

size: NA
length: 14
V: TRBV9
J: TRBJ2-1
D: NA
CDR3: CASSVFREMNEQFF
DNA: TGTGCCAGCAGCGTCTTCCGGGAGATGAATGAGCAGTTCTTC

size: NA
length: 14
V: TRBV2
J: TRBJ2-2
D: NA
CDR3: CASKTDSNTGELFF
DNA: TGTGCCTCTAAGACAGACTCGAACACCGGGGAGCTGTTTTTT

size: NA
length: 13
V: TRBV18
J: TRBJ2-7
D: TRBD2
CDR3: CASSMGRENEQYF
DNA: TGTGCCAGCTCAATGGGGAGGGAGAACGAGCAGTACTTC

size: NA
length: 16
V: TRBV19
J: TRBJ2-3
D: TRBD2
CDR3: CASSTPSGRVGDTQYF
DNA: TGTGCCAGTAGTACCCCGTCCGGGAGGGTTGGAGATACGCAGTATTTT

size: once
length: 16
V: TRBV5-4
J: TRBJ2-3
D: NA
CDR3: CASSLDPFPNTDTQYF
DNA: TGTGCCAGCAGCTTGGACCCTTTCCCGAACACAGATACGCAGTATTTT

size: NA
length: 14
V: TRBV19
J: TRBJ2-1
D: TRBD1
CDR3: CASSGTGGENEQFF
DNA: TGTGCCAGTAGTGGGACAGGGGGCGAGAATGAGCAGTTCTTC

size: few
length: 15
V: TRBV19
J: TRBJ1-5
D: TRBD1
CDR3: CASREQGISNQPQHF
DNA: TGTGCCAGTAGAGAACAGGGGATAAGCAATCAGCCCCAGCATTTT

size: once
length: 13
V: TRBV20-1
J: TRBJ1-1
D: NA
CDR3: CSASHGRNTEAFF
DNA: TGCAGTGCTAGTCATGGACGGAACACTGAAGCTTTCTTT

size: NA
length: 17
V: TRBV28
J: TRBJ2-1
D: NA
CDR3: CASPPRIGQTIYNEQFF
DNA: TGTGCCAGCCCTCCGAGGATCGGACAGACCATATACAATGAGCAGTTCTTC

size: NA
length: 15
V: TRBV7-8
J: TRBJ2-7
D: NA
CDR3: CASSLVGLDAYEQYF
DNA: TGTGCCAGCAGCTTAGTTGGGCTCGACGCCTACGAGCAGTACTTC

size: few
length: 15
V: TRBV4-1
J: TRBJ1-6
D: NA
CDR3: CASSQEAPGNSPLHF
DNA: TGCGCCAGCAGCCAAGAGGCTCCGGGGAATTCACCCCTCCACTTT

size: NA
length: 14
V: TRBV6-1
J: TRBJ2-5
D: TRBD1
CDR3: CASSDETGQETQYF
DNA: TGTGCCAGCAGTGACGAGACAGGGCAAGAGACCCAGTACTTC

size: NA
length: 13
V: TRBV12-3/TRBV12-4
J: TRBJ2-4
D: NA
CDR3: CASSFGGKNIQYF
DNA: TGTGCCAGCAGTTTTGGGGGAAAAAACATTCAGTACTTC

size: few
length: 15
V: TRBV10-1
J: TRBJ1-5
D: TRBD1
CDR3: CASSEATGAGGPQHF
DNA: TGCGCCAGCAGTGAGGCAACAGGGGCGGGCGGGCCCCAGCATTTT

size: NA
length: 11
V: TRBV20-1
J: TRBJ1-1
D: TRBD1
CDR3: CRTGLNTEAFF
DNA: TGCAGGACAGGGCTGAACACTGAAGCTTTCTTT

size: NA
length: 15
V: TRBV12-5
J: TRBJ2-1
D: TRBD2
CDR3: CASAPSGSSYNEQFF
DNA: TGTGCTAGTGCACCTAGCGGGAGCTCCTACAATGAGCAGTTCTTC

size: few
length: 16
V: TRBV27
J: TRBJ2-3
D: NA
CDR3: CASSPGMTRITDTQYF
DNA: TGTGCCAGCAGTCCCGGTATGACGCGTATTACAGATACGCAGTATTTT

size: NA
length: 14
V: TRBV28
J: TRBJ2-5
D: NA
CDR3: CASSFGGIQETQYF
DNA: TGTGCCAGCAGTTTTGGCGGGATCCAAGAGACCCAGTACTTC

size: NA
length: 15
V: TRBV6-5
J: TRBJ2-7
D: NA
CDR3: CASRAPPGGRYEQYF
DNA: TGTGCCAGCAGGGCCCCCCCCGGGGGTCGGTACGAGCAGTACTTC

size: NA
length: 13
V: TRBV7-3
J: TRBJ2-7
D: NA
CDR3: CASSLESRGEQYF
DNA: TGTGCCAGCAGCTTAGAGAGCAGGGGCGAGCAGTACTTC

size: NA
length: 16
V: TRBV2
J: TRBJ2-1
D: TRBD1
CDR3: CASSPSFRDRVNEQFF
DNA: TGTGCCAGCAGTCCGAGCTTCCGGGACAGGGTTAATGAGCAGTTCTTC

size: few
length: 12
V: TRBV5-6
J: TRBJ2-3
D: NA
CDR3: CASSLGKDTQYF
DNA: TGTGCCAGCAGCTTGGGGAAAGATACGCAGTATTTT

size: NA
length: 14
V: TRBV5-1
J: TRBJ2-3
D: NA
CDR3: CASRAQRPTDTQYF
DNA: TGCGCCAGCAGGGCCCAGCGGCCTACAGATACGCAGTATTTT

size: NA
length: 20
V: TRBV12-1
J: TRBJ2-4
D: NA
CDR3: CASTPARTSEFRLAKNIQYF
DNA: TGTGCCAGCACCCCTGCGAGGACTAGCGAATTTCGACTAGCCAAAAACATTCAGTACTTC

size: NA
length: 14
V: TRBV11-2
J: TRBJ2-2
D: NA
CDR3: CASSSGLLATELFF
DNA: TGTGCCAGCAGCTCCGGGTTGTTAGCGACGGAGCTGTTTTTT

size: NA
length: 15
V: TRBV19
J: TRBJ2-2
D: NA
CDR3: CASRAGTEYTGELFF
DNA: TGTGCCAGTAGAGCCGGGACGGAATACACCGGGGAGCTGTTTTTT

size: NA
length: 14
V: TRBV27
J: TRBJ2-7
D: TRBD2
CDR3: CASRQTSVSYEQYF
DNA: TGTGCCAGCAGACAGACTAGCGTTTCCTACGAGCAGTACTTC

size: NA
length: 14
V: TRBV27
J: TRBJ2-7
D: NA
CDR3: CASSSRQASYEQYF
DNA: TGTGCCAGCAGTTCCCGACAGGCCTCCTACGAGCAGTACTTC

size: NA
length: 12
V: TRBV10-3
J: TRBJ2-1
D: NA
CDR3: CAISESPGIRFF
DNA: TGTGCCATCAGTGAGTCTCCAGGTATTAGGTTCTTC

size: NA
length: 16
V: TRBV7-9
J: TRBJ2-4
D: TRBD1
CDR3: CASSLGQGGSKNIQYF
DNA: TGTGCCAGCAGCTTAGGACAGGGGGGGTCCAAAAACATTCAGTACTTC

size: few
length: 17
V: TRBV19
J: TRBJ1-5
D: NA
CDR3: CASRAEGMSSVNQPQHF
DNA: TGTGCCAGTAGGGCGGAGGGAATGTCTTCTGTCAATCAGCCCCAGCATTTT

size: NA
length: 13
V: TRBV6-5
J: TRBJ2-7
D: NA
CDR3: CASSVVSSYEQYF
DNA: TGTGCCAGCAGCGTGGTGAGCTCCTACGAGCAGTACTTC

size: few
length: 14
V: TRBV19
J: TRBJ2-1
D: TRBD2
CDR3: CASNSASGSDGQFF
DNA: TGTGCCAGTAATTCGGCTAGCGGGAGTGATGGGCAGTTCTTC

size: NA
length: 14
V: TRBV11-1
J: TRBJ1-1
D: NA
CDR3: CASSLDGRAIRAFF
DNA: TGTGCCAGCAGCTTAGATGGGAGGGCGATTAGAGCTTTCTTT

size: NA
length: 15
V: TRBV5-6
J: TRBJ2-2
D: TRBD2
CDR3: CASSLGLAGVGELFF
DNA: TGTGCCAGCAGCTTGGGACTAGCGGGAGTCGGGGAGCTGTTTTTT

size: NA
length: 15
V: TRBV28
J: TRBJ1-2
D: TRBD1
CDR3: CASSLAGQGLGGYTF
DNA: TGTGCCAGCAGTTTGGCCGGACAGGGGTTGGGGGGCTACACCTTC

size: NA
length: 15
V: TRBV27
J: TRBJ1-2
D: NA
CDR3: CASSLSLPEVYGYTF
DNA: TGTGCCAGCAGTTTATCGCTTCCGGAGGTATATGGCTACACCTTC

size: NA
length: 16
V: TRBV5-6
J: TRBJ2-3
D: NA
CDR3: CASSERVREPTDTQYF
DNA: TGTGCCAGCAGCGAGCGGGTTCGGGAGCCTACAGATACGCAGTATTTT

size: few
length: 14
V: TRBV28
J: TRBJ1-2
D: TRBD1
CDR3: CASSEPGQGGGYTF
DNA: TGTGCCAGCAGTGAACCGGGACAGGGTGGCGGCTACACCTTC

size: NA
length: 15
V: TRBV5-1
J: TRBJ2-3
D: NA
CDR3: CASSLPLAATDTQYF
DNA: TGCGCCAGCAGCTTGCCCCTAGCTGCCACAGATACGCAGTATTTT

size: NA
length: 14
V: TRBV3-1/TRBV3-2
J: TRBJ1-1
D: TRBD1
CDR3: CASSQHRGNTEAFF
DNA: TGTGCCAGCAGCCAACACAGGGGGAACACTGAAGCTTTCTTT

size: NA
length: 16
V: TRBV14
J: TRBJ2-1
D: NA
CDR3: CASSQERVADYNEQFF
DNA: TGTGCCAGCAGCCAAGAAAGGGTAGCGGACTACAATGAGCAGTTCTTC

size: NA
length: 12
V: TRBV5-1
J: TRBJ2-5
D: NA
CDR3: CASSEHQETQYF
DNA: TGCGCCAGCAGCGAACACCAAGAGACCCAGTACTTC

size: NA
length: 13
V: TRBV3-1/TRBV3-2
J: TRBJ2-5
D: NA
CDR3: CASSRGGTETQYF
DNA: TGTGCCAGCAGCCGTGGAGGGACAGAGACCCAGTACTTC

size: NA
length: 15
V: TRBV7-9
J: TRBJ2-1
D: TRBD1
CDR3: CASSIGQGAADEQFF
DNA: TGTGCCAGCAGCATAGGACAGGGGGCGGCGGATGAGCAGTTCTTC

size: NA
length: 13
V: TRBV11-2
J: TRBJ1-1
D: TRBD1
CDR3: CASSPLRQGRAFF
DNA: TGTGCCAGCAGCCCGCTTAGACAGGGGAGGGCTTTCTTT

size: few
length: 15
V: TRBV5-1
J: TRBJ1-1
D: NA
CDR3: CASSPSHMKNTEAFF
DNA: TGCGCCAGCAGCCCCTCCCACATGAAGAACACTGAAGCTTTCTTT

size: NA
length: 16
V: TRBV7-3
J: TRBJ2-2
D: NA
CDR3: CASSHSRGLRTGELFF
DNA: TGTGCCAGCAGCCACTCCCGGGGCCTGAGGACCGGGGAGCTGTTTTTT